This T cell receptor beta chain was observed in a study of blood T cells in healthy people across ages. Findings and limits, study-wide: Long-lived donors carried more naive CD4+ cells and greater diversity than aged donors.

With regard to this clonotype: Its antigen is undetermined.

The CDR3 length is 13 residues. Germline-derived CDR1 and CDR2 are SQVTM and ANQGSEA. Trimming stripped 6 bases from V and 3 bases from J, with 15 bases between. It was with a sample-barcoded 5' primer and a J-beta primer mix that a second PCR of roughly 6 to 12 cycles was run. Each cDNA molecule was tagged by a template-switch adaptor with 12 random nucleotides. Via MiXCR, TCRdb re-called the 5' RACE reads, giving one row per CDR3 protein. The sample carries around 1,000,000 distinct CDR3 sequences, 25% recorded once. Another study also made use of these data, one on T cells of mothers and their children. That source adds: Roughly 6 children and their three healthy Caucasian mothers were the donors.

The chain carries TRBV29-1 and TRBJ2-7, with D possibly TRBD2 on 6 matching bases. The sequence was obtained from a girl between 2 and 10 years old in good health. The sample was blood. CDR3 nucleotide sequence: TGCAGCGTCGTGGGGACTGGGGACTACGAGCAGTACTTC. Protein sequence: CSVVGTGDYEQYF.